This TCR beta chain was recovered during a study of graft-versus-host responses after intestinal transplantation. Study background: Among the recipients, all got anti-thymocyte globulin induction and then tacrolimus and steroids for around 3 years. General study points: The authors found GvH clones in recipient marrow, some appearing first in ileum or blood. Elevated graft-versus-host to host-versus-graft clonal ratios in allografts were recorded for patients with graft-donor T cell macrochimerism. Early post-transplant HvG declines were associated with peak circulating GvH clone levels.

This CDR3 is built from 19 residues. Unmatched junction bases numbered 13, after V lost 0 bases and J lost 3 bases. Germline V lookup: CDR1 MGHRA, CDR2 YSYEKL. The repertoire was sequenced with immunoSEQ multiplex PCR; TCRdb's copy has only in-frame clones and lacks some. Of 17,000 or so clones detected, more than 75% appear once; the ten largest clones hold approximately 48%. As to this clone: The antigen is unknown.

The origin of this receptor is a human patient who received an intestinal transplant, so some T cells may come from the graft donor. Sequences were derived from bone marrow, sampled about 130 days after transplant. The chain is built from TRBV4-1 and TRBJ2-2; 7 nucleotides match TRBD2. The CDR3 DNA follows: TGCGCCAGCAGCCAAGATCGATTCGGCGGGAGCCTCTACACCGGGGAGCTGTTTTTT. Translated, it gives CASSQDRFGGSLYTGELFF.